The sample holds a few counts of the clone carrying this T cell receptor beta chain. The antigen is undetermined. This CDR3 has 14 amino acids. V was clipped by 5 bases and J by 0 bases, with 11 bases between them. This record comes from a study of blood T cells in healthy people across ages. Study-wide points: Any changes in expanded clonotypes were possibly confounded, as donor CMV status remained unknown. Getting older went along with TCR beta diversity per million T cells dropping roughly linearly.

Total RNA extraction produced at least 6 micrograms (per sample) for the study. A second PCR, run for roughly 7 to 11 cycles, used a sample-barcoded 5' primer plus a J-beta primer mix. TCRdb reprocessed the 5' RACE reads via MiXCR and lists one record per CDR3 protein. The table has roughly 1.7 million distinct CDR3 sequences, about 35% seen once; the top ten hold around 11%. The chain recombines TRBV12-3 or TRBV12-4 with TRBJ2-7; D is perhaps TRBD2 (6 bases). The source material was blood. This sequence originates from a young woman in good health. In nucleotides, the CDR3 is TGTGCCAGCAGTCGCGGGGACCTCTCCTACGAGCAGTACTTC. As protein: CASSRGDLSYEQYF.